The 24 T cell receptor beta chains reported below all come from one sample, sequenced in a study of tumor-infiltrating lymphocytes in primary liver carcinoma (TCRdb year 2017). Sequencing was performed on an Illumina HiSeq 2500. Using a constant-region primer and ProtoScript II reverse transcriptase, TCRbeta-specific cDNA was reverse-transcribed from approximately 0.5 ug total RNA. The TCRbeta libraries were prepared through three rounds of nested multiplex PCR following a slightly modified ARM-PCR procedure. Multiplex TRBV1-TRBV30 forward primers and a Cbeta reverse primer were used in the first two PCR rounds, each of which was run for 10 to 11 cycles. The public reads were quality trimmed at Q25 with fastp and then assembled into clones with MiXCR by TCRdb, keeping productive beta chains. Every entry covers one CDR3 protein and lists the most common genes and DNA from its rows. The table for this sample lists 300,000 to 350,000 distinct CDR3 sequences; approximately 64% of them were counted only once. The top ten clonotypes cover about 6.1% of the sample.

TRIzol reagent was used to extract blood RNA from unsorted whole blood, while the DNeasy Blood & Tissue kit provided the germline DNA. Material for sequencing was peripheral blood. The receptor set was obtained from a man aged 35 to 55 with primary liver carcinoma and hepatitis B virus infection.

The CDR3 coding sequence is TGTGCCAGCAGTTTGTTCGGGTCGCTCGGCTACGAGCAGTACTTC. Amino acid sequence: CASSLFGSLGYEQYF. This chain joins TRBV11-2 and TRBJ2-7; D remains unclear. Per the germline V gene, CDR1 is SGHAT and CDR2 is FQNNGV. Between the trimmed V and J ends, which lost 6 bases and 3 bases, there was a span of 18 bases. The CDR3 covers 15 residues.

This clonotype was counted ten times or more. This CDR3 is CASSPGTSGRYEQYF. CDR3 coding DNA: TGTGCCAGCAGCCCAGGGACTAGCGGGAGATACGAGCAGTACTTC. The chain combines TRBV11-2 with TRBJ2-7; 14 bases are shared with TRBD2. Per germline, CDR1 SGHAT and CDR2 FQNNGV. The CDR3 covers 15 residues. Trimming at V came to 5 bases and at J to 4 bases, leaving 4 bases not matched to a gene. Filled out from reference TRBV11-2 and TRBJ2-7, the complete variable domain reads EAGVAQSPRYKIIEKRQSVAFWCNPISGHATLYWYQQILGQGPKLLIQFQNNGVVDDSQLPKDRFSAERLKGVDSTLKIQPAKLEDSAVYLCASSPGTSGRYEQYFGPGTRLTVT.

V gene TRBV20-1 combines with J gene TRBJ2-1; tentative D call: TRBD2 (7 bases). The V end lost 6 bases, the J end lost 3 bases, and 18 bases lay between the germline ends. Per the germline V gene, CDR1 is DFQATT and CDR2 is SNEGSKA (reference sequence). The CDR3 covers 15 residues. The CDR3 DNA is TGCAGTGCCGGGAGCGGGACATCTTTCTACAATGAGCAGTTCTTC. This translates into CSAGSGTSFYNEQFF.

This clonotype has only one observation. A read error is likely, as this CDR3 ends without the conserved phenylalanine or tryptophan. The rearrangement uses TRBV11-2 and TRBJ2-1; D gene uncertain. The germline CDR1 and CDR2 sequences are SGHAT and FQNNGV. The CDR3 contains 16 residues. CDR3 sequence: CASSPRTSPRYNGQFL. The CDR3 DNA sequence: TGTGCCAGCAGCCCCCGGACCAGCCCGAGGTACAATGGGCAGTTCCTC.

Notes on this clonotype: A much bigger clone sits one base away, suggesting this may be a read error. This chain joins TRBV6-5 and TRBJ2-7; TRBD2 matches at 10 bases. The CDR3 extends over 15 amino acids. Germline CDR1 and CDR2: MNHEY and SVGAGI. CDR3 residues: CACSYSSGGSYEQYF. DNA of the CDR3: TGTGCCTGCAGTTACTCTAGCGGGGGCTCCTACGAGCAGTACTTC.

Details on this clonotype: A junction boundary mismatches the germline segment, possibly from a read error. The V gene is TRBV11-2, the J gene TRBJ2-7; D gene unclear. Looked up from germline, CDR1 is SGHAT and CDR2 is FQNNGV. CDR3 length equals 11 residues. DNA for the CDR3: TGTGCCAGCCGGGTTGCTTACGGGCAGTATTTC. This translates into CASRVAYGQYF.

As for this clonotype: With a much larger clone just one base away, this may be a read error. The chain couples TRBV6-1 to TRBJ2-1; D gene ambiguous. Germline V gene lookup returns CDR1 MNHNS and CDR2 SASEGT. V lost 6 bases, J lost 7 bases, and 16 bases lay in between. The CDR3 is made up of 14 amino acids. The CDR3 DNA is TGTGCCAGCAGAATCTCCGGGTGGCCTAATGAGCAGTTCTTC. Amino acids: CASRISGWPNEQFF.

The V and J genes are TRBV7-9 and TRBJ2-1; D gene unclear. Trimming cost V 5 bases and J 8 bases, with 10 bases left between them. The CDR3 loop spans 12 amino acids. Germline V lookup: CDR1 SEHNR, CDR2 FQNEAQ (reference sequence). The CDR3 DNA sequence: TGTGCCAGCAGCCTAGGACCCTATGAGCAGTTCTTC. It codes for CASSLGPYEQFF.

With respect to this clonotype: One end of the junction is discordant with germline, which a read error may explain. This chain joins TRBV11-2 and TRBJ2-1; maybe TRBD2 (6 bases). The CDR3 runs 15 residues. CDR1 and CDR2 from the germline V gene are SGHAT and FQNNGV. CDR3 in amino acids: CASNLWGTPHNEQFF. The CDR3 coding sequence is TGTGCCAGCAACTTATGGGGGACTCCCCACAATGAGCAGTTCTTC.

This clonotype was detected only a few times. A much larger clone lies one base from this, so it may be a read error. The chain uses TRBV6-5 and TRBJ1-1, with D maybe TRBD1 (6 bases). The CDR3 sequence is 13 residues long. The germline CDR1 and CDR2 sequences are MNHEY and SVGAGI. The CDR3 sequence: CVSSYAQGAEAFF. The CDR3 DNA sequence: TGTGTCAGCAGTTACGCACAGGGAGCTGAAGCTTTCTTT.

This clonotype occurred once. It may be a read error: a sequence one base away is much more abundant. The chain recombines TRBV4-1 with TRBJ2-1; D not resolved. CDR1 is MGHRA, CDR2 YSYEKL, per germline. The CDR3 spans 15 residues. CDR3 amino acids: CASSRTPAVGNGQFF. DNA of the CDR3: TGCGCCAGCAGCCGCACCCCGGCGGTCGGCAATGGGCAGTTCTTC.

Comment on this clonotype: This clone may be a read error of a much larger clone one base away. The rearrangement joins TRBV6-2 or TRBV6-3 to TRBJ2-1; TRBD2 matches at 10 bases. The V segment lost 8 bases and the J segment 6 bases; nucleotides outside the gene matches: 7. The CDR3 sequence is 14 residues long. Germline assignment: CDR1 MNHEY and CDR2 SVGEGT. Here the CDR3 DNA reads TGTGCCAGCGCAAAAGCGGGAGGGGTCAATGAGCAGTTCTTC. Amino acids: CASAKAGGVNEQFF.

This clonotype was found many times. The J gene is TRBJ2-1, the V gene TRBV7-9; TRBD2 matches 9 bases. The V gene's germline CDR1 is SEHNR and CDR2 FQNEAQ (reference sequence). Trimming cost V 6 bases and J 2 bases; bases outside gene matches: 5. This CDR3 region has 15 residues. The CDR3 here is CASRRREGAYNEQFF. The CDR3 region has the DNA TGTGCCAGCAGGAGGCGGGAGGGGGCCTACAATGAGCAGTTCTTC.

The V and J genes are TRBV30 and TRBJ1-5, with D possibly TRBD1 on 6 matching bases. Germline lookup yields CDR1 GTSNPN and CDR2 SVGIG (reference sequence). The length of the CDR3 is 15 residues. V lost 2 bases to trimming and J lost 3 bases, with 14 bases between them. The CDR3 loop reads CAWSSGTFANQPQHF. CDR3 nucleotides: TGTGCCTGGAGTTCCGGGACATTCGCCAATCAGCCCCAGCATTTT.

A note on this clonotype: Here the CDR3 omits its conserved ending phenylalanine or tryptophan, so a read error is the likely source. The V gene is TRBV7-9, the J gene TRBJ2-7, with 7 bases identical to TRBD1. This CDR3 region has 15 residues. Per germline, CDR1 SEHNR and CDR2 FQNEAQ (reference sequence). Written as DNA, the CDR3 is TGTGGCAGCAGCCCCCGACAGGGAAGCTCCTACGAGCAGTACTTA. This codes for CGSSPRQGSSYEQYL.

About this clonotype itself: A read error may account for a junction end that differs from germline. CDR3 region: CASSQDLETSGSAGELFF. The CDR3, as DNA: TGCGCCAGCAGCCAAGATCTGGAGACTAGCGGGAGCGCCGGGGAGCTGTTTTTC. This chain joins TRBV4-3 and TRBJ2-2, with TRBD2 identical over 12 bases. CDR1 and CDR2 from the germline V gene are LGHNA and YSLEER. The CDR3 consists of 18 residues.

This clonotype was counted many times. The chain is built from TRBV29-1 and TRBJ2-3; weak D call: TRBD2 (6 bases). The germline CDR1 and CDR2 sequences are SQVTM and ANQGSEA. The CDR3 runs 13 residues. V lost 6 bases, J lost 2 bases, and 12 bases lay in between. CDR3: CSVHGSSTDTQYF. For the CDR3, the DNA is TGCAGCGTCCACGGGAGTTCCACAGATACGCAGTATTTT.

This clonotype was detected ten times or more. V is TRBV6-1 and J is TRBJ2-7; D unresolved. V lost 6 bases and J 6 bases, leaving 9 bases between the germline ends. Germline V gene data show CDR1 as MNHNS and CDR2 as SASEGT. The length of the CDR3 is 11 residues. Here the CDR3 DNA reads TGTGCCAGCAGCAGGTCCCCCGAGCAGTACTTC. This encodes CASSRSPEQYF.

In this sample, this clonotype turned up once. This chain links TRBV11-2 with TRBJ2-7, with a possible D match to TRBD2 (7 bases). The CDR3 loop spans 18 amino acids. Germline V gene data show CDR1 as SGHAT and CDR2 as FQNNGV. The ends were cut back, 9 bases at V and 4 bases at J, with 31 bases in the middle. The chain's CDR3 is CASGWTGGTGTTYYEQYF. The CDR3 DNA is TGTGCCAGTGGCTGGACGGGGGGCACCGGGACTACCTATTACGAGCAGTACTTC.

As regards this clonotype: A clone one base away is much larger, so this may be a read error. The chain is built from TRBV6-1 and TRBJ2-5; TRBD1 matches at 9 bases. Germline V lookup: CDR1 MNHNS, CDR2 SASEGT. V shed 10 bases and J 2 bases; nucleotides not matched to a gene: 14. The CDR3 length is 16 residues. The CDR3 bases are TGTGCCACCACAAAGATGGGACAGGGCACTCAAGAGACCCAGTACTTC. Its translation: CATTKMGQGTQETQYF.

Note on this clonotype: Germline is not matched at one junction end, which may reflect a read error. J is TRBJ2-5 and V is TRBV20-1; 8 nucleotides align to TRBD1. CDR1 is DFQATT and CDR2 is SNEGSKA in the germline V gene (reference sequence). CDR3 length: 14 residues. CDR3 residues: CSARPKTGDEIQYF. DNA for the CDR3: TGCAGTGCTAGACCTAAGACAGGGGACGAGATCCAGTACTTC.

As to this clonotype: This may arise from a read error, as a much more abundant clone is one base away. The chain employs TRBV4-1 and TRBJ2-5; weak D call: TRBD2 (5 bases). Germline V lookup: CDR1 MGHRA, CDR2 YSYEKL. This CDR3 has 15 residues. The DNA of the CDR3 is TGCGCCAGCAGCCAAGTGAGAGGGTTTCCGGAGACCCATTACTTC. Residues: CASSQVRGFPETHYF.

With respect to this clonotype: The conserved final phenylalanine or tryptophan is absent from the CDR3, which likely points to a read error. In DNA, the CDR3 is TGTGCCAGCAGCCCGCAGTCTAGCACCGGGGAGCTGTTTGTT. It translates to CASSPQSSTGELFV. This rearrangement joins TRBV11-1 to TRBJ2-2, with D uncertain. In germline, CDR1 is SGHAT, CDR2 FQDESV (reference sequence). This CDR3 is 14 amino acids long. V was pared by 5 bases and J by 4 bases, with 11 bases between.

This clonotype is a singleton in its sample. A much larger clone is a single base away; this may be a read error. CDR3 residues: CAIRGDRENPPLHF. As DNA, the CDR3 is TGTGCCATCAGGGGGGACAGGGAGAATCCACCCCTCCACTTT. V gene TRBV10-3 combines with J gene TRBJ1-6; 9 positions agree with TRBD1. Germline V gene data show CDR1 as ENHRY and CDR2 as SYGVKD. The trim removed 6 bases at V and 11 bases at J, leaving 8 bases unmatched. This CDR3 has 14 residues.